A single sample is the source of the 10 T cell receptor beta chains below, sequenced in a study of blood T cell repertoires in COVID-19 (TCRdb year 2020). The library was obtained by the immunoSEQ multiplex PCR assay. Here the immuneACCESS table is served through TCRdb, limited to in-frame sequences with V and J called. Missing clones are a known gap in these copies; in checked studies unresolved V genes cover under half, and the rest lacks a known reason. The sample yields 97,000 or so clones; roughly 92% were counted once. The top ten hold 1.5% to 2.5% of the sample. The sequenced sample was peripheral blood. Every receptor here comes from a woman between 50 and 59 years old with COVID-19, enrolled during active disease.

The CDR3 DNA reads TGCGCCAGCAGTTCCTCCGGGACTCGCCCTACAGATACGCAGTATTTT. The encoded protein is CASSSSGTRPTDTQYF. V is TRBV10-1 and J is TRBJ2-3; D is possibly TRBD2 (6 bases). The germline V gene encodes CDR1 WNHNN and CDR2 SYGVQD (reference sequence). Trimming took 5 bases from V and 3 from J, leaving 18 bases between them. The CDR3 is 16 residues long.

The chain has TRBV28 and TRBJ1-2, with D maybe TRBD1 (6 bases). CDR1 and CDR2 (germline): MDHEN, SYDVKM. The CDR3 spans 16 residues. V was pared by 4 bases and J by 3 bases, with 18 bases between. CDR3 in amino acids: CASSSLSIGTYYGYTF. The CDR3, as DNA: TGTGCCAGCAGTTCTCTCTCAATCGGGACATACTATGGCTACACCTTC.

The chain recombines TRBV3-1 (or the pseudogene TRBV3-2) with TRBJ1-5; D might be TRBD1 (5 bases). The V end lost 2 bases, the J end lost 3 bases, and 8 bases lay between the germline ends. The germline CDR1 and CDR2 sequences are LGHDT and YNNKEL (reference sequence). The CDR3 spans 14 residues. In nucleotides, the CDR3 is TGTGCCAGCAGCCAAACAGGTCTCAATCAGCCCCAGCATTTT. It yields the protein CASSQTGLNQPQHF.

The chain combines TRBV10-3 with TRBJ1-1; TRBD1 aligns across 7 bases. Trimming cost V 6 bases and J 2 bases; bases outside gene matches: 6. This CDR3 is 14 amino acids long. In germline, CDR1 is ENHRY, CDR2 SYGVKD. The CDR3 sequence is CAISRDRVNTEAFF. DNA for the CDR3: TGTGCCATCAGCCGGGACAGAGTAAACACTGAAGCTTTCTTT.

V usage is TRBV2 and J usage is TRBJ1-1; 9 positions agree with TRBD1. V lost 1 base and J lost 6; bases outside the gene matches: 3. Germline V gives CDR1 SNHLY, CDR2 FYNNEI. The CDR3 has 14 residues. CDR3 nucleotide sequence: TGTGCCAGCAGTGAAGGGGGACAGGGAGCTGAAGCTTTCTTT. Amino acids: CASSEGGQGAEAFF. The full variable domain, rest sourced from reference TRBV2 and TRBJ1-1, is EPEVTQTPSHQVTQMGQEVILRCVPISNHLYFYWYRQILGQKVEFLVSFYNNEISEKSEIFDDQFSVERPDGSNFTLKIRSTKLEDSAMYFCASSEGGQGAEAFFGQGTRLTVV.

The rearrangement links TRBV6-5 to TRBJ2-1; D possibly corresponds to TRBD2 (5 bases). Trimming left V 4 bases short and J 13 bases short, with 17 bases between. The CDR3 consists of 13 residues. CDR1 and CDR2 (germline): MNHEY, SVGAGI. The CDR3 DNA follows: TGTGCCAGCAGTTCAAATTTATATCCGGGACAGTTCTTC. Amino acids: CASSSNLYPGQFF.

The chain is built from TRBV27 and TRBJ2-7, with a tentative D call TRBD2 (6 bases). The CDR3 has 18 amino acids. Germline lookup yields CDR1 MNHEY and CDR2 SMNVEV (reference sequence). Trimming pared 0 bases from V and 1 base from J, leaving 19 bases between. The CDR3 DNA reads TGTGCCAGCAGTTTATCCCCTCCCTGGGGGGTGGGTTCCTACGAGCAGTACTTC. This translates into CASSLSPPWGVGSYEQYF.

The rearrangement links TRBV6-2 or TRBV6-3 to TRBJ1-6, with 8 bases that match TRBD1. The CDR3 is 14 residues long. With 5 bases clipped from V and 7 bases from J, the junction kept 4 bases outside the gene matches. Germline lookup yields CDR1 MNHEY and CDR2 SVGEGT. Here the CDR3 DNA reads TGTGCCAGCAGTCGGACAGGGCGGAATTCACCCCTCCACTTT. It translates to CASSRTGRNSPLHF.

The rearrangement links TRBV7-9 to TRBJ1-4; possibly TRBD1 for D (6 bases). V was cut by 6 bases and J by 1 base, with 15 bases left in between. Germline V gene lookup returns CDR1 SEHNR and CDR2 FQNEAQ (reference sequence). There are 16 residues in the CDR3. CDR3 sequence reads: CASRGHRVLTNEKLFF. The CDR3 DNA follows: TGTGCCAGCAGAGGCCACAGGGTTCTAACTAATGAAAAACTGTTTTTT.

V usage is TRBV2 and J usage is TRBJ1-1; a possible D gene is TRBD1 (6 bases). The CDR3 is 14 amino acids. Germline loops: CDR1 SNHLY, CDR2 FYNNEI. Deletions cut 5 bases from V and 7 bases from J, with 17 bases between. In DNA, the CDR3 is TGTGCCAGCAGTACCCGTAACAGGGAGGGTGAAGCTTTCTTT. Protein: CASSTRNREGEAFF.